This T cell receptor beta chain was sequenced for a study of T cell repertoires in cytomegalovirus infection. Overall study context: From public TCR beta signatures came an indication of both CMV infection and matching HLA type. Broader study findings: Dominant in the ex vivo response were TCR beta clonotypes restricted by HLA-C and specific for CMV. Of the TCR beta families, the public ones yielded a cumulative frequency that identified carriers of CMV plus the relevant HLA.

This clonotype turned up a few times. What it binds is unknown. TCRdb re-called the reads with MiXCR, one entry per CDR3 protein. Here the sample spans about 280,000 distinct CDR3 sequences, less than 25% being singletons. Germline-derived CDR1 and CDR2 are SGHTS and YDEGEE. V dropped 4 bases and J dropped 0 bases, with 11 bases sitting between them. This CDR3 has 15 residues. The receptor comes from a human donor in good health (CMV status not recorded). Some clones in this sample may be carry-over from other donors' samples. The sample consisted of cultured PBMCs, taken from culture after CMV antigen stimulation. The chain employs TRBV5-8 and TRBJ1-5, with D possibly TRBD1 on 6 matching bases. The CDR3 coding sequence is TGTGCCAGCAGCCCCGGACAGATTAGCAATCAGCCCCAGCATTTT. Protein: CASSPGQISNQPQHF.